What follows are 28 T cell receptor beta chains derived from one specimen sequenced in a study of CD8+CD57+ T cells in acquired aplastic anemia. In patients chosen for sequencing, flow cytometry had shown CD8+CD57+ cell expansion. Profiling of TCR beta VDJ combinations and CDR3 sequences used genomic DNA as template. TCRdb re-called the reads through MiXCR, storing one row per CDR3 protein. The sample holds some 160,000 distinct CDR3 sequences, around half seen once. Sequencing was carried out using sorted CD4+, CD8+, or CD8+CD57+ T cells (not recorded which) from PBMCs. The source of these receptors is a human donor with aplastic anemia.

By sample share, this clonotype is medium-sized. This chain connects TRBV7-9 to TRBJ2-2; D might be TRBD2 (5 bases). CDR3 length: 15 residues. With 6 bases removed from V and 7 bases from J, the gap between germline ends came to 18 bases. Germline values: CDR1 SEHNR, CDR2 FQNEAQ (reference sequence). The CDR3 region is CASSLDSPPFGELFF. CDR3 nucleotides: TGTGCCAGCAGTTTGGACTCCCCACCGTTCGGGGAGCTGTTTTTT.

The genes are TRBV19 and TRBJ2-4; maybe TRBD1 (5 bases). Looked up from germline, CDR1 is LNHDA and CDR2 is SQIVND (reference sequence). The V gene lost 3 bases and the J gene lost 1 base, with 22 bases spanning the gap. The CDR3 length is 19 residues. The CDR3: CASSMLPGNQPDAKNIQYF. CDR3 nucleotide sequence: TGTGCCAGTAGTATGCTTCCAGGGAATCAACCGGATGCCAAAAACATTCAGTACTTC.

Regarding this clonotype: Just one base apart from a much larger clone, this may be a read error. J is TRBJ1-1 and V is TRBV11-2; TRBD1 matches at 7 bases. The CDR3 runs 14 residues. CDR1 SGHAT and CDR2 FQNNGV come from the germline V gene. The CDR3 here is CASSQRGTVSEALF. For the CDR3, the DNA is TGTGCCAGCAGCCAAAGGGGGACAGTTTCTGAAGCTCTCTTT.

This clonotype was detected only a few times. J is TRBJ1-1 and V is TRBV7-8; D remains ambiguous. The CDR3 is 11 amino acids. From germline, CDR1 is SGHVS and CDR2 FQNEAQ. Trimming pared 0 bases from V and 8 bases from J, leaving 4 bases between. The CDR3 region is CASSLAREAFF. CDR3 coding DNA: TGTGCCAGCAGCTTAGCGAGAGAAGCTTTCTTT.

This chain joins TRBV18 and TRBJ1-2; no firm D call. Germline V gene data show CDR1 as KGHSH and CDR2 as LQKENI. Between the trimmed V and J ends, which lost 3 bases and 7 bases, there was a span of 12 bases. The CDR3 spans 13 residues. The CDR3: CASSPERLAGYTF. CDR3 bases: TGTGCCAGCTCACCTGAGCGGCTGGCTGGCTACACCTTC.

V is TRBV15 and J is TRBJ2-3; D gene ambiguous. Trimming took off 3 bases at V and 2 bases at J, with 12 bases between the two ends. Germline assignment: CDR1 LNHNV and CDR2 YYDKDF (reference sequence). The CDR3 loop spans 15 amino acids. CDR3 in amino acids: CATSSTQLSTDTQYF. DNA for the CDR3: TGTGCCACCAGCAGCACACAGCTTTCCACAGATACGCAGTATTTT.

This clonotype was observed a handful of times. This chain links TRBV18 with TRBJ2-7; D remains ambiguous. The V and J ends lost 2 bases and 1 base respectively, with 9 bases between them. The CDR3 runs to 14 residues. Germline CDR1 is KGHSH and CDR2 is LQKENI. The CDR3 nucleotides read TGTGCCAGCTCACCAGGTAGGAATTCCTACGAGCAGTACTTC. Its protein product is CASSPGRNSYEQYF.

Ten or more counts support this clonotype. The rearrangement uses TRBV5-1 and TRBJ2-7, with 9 bases identical to TRBD1. This CDR3 comprises 15 residues. CDR1 and CDR2 (germline): SGHRS, YFSETQ. Germline trimming cut 4 bases from V and 0 bases from J; bases unmatched to any gene: 5. The DNA of the CDR3 is TGCGCCAGCAGCCCGGGGACAGGGAGCTCCTACGAGCAGTACTTC. This encodes CASSPGTGSSYEQYF.

This clonotype was seen more than once but under ten times. The chain recombines TRBV7-6 with TRBJ2-7; D not certain. V was cut by 0 bases and J by 7 bases, with 10 bases left in between. CDR3 length: 13 residues. Looked up from germline, CDR1 is SGHVS and CDR2 is FNYEAQ. The CDR3 DNA follows: TGTGCCAGCAGCTTAGCGGGAAAGGGTGAGCAGTACTTC. Protein sequence: CASSLAGKGEQYF.

As to this clonotype: This may come from a read error, since a much larger clone is one base off. The chain combines TRBV4-1 with TRBJ2-1, with 9 bases identical to TRBD2. From germline, CDR1 is MGHRA and CDR2 YSYEKL. CDR3 length equals 15 residues. V shed 1 base, J shed 7 bases, and the junction held 5 bases outside the gene matches. The CDR3 coding sequence is TGCGCCAGCAGCCAAGCCGGACTAGCGTGGAATGAGCAGTTCTTC. It encodes CASSQAGLAWNEQFF.

This clonotype was observed a handful of times. This clone may be a read error of a much larger clone one base away. CDR3 protein: CAISYPNTEAFF. The CDR3 region has the DNA TGTGCCATCAGTTACCCGAACACTGAAGCTTTCTTT. The V and J genes are TRBV10-3 and TRBJ1-1; D is unresolved. The CDR3 is made up of 12 amino acids. Trimming removed 5 bases at V and 1 base at J, with 5 bases between. Germline CDR1 ENHRY, CDR2 SYGVKD.

This clonotype was observed at least ten times. The genes are TRBV7-6 and TRBJ1-2, with a tentative D call TRBD1 (6 bases). This CDR3 spans 16 amino acids. Trimming stripped 5 bases from V and 0 bases from J, with 16 bases between. The germline V gene has CDR1 SGHVS and CDR2 FNYEAQ. The CDR3 reads CASSVLTGGANYGYTF. In nucleotides, the CDR3 is TGTGCCAGCAGCGTCCTGACAGGAGGTGCTAACTATGGCTACACCTTC.

Note on this clonotype: The junction differs from germline at one of its ends, possibly a read error. The J gene is TRBJ2-6, the V gene TRBV4-1; unclear D gene. The CDR3 covers 16 residues. Germline-derived CDR1 and CDR2 are MGHRA and YSYEKL. CDR3 amino acids: CAGSHGRNSGDNVLTF. The CDR3 DNA is TGCGCCGGCAGCCACGGACGTAACTCTGGGGACAACGTCCTGACTTTC.

This clonotype was seen ten or more times. J is TRBJ1-3 and V is TRBV5-5; D gene uncertain. The V gene's germline CDR1 is SGHKS and CDR2 YYEKEE (reference sequence). Trimming took off 1 base at V and 3 bases at J, with 8 bases between the two ends. The CDR3 is 14 residues long. CDR3 nucleotides: TGTGCCAGCAGCTTGTACGGGGTTGGAAACACCATATATTTT. Its protein product is CASSLYGVGNTIYF.

This clonotype was found a few times. The DNA of the CDR3 is TGTGCCAGCTCACCGATGGGGGCAGGAGACTATGGCTACACCTTC. As protein: CASSPMGAGDYGYTF. This rearrangement joins TRBV18 to TRBJ1-2; D is possibly TRBD1 (6 bases). The ends were cut back, 3 bases at V and 3 bases at J, with 14 bases in the middle. The V gene's germline CDR1 is KGHSH and CDR2 LQKENI. The CDR3 extends over 15 amino acids. The full variable domain, rest sourced from reference TRBV18 and TRBJ1-2, is NAGVMQNPRHLVRRRGQEARLRCSPMKGHSHVYWYRQLPEEGLKFMVYLQKENIIDESGMPKERFSAEFPKEGPSILRIQQVVRGDSAAYFCASSPMGAGDYGYTFGSGTRLTVV.

There are many counts of this clonotype. The chain combines TRBV6-2 or TRBV6-3 with TRBJ1-1; D remains ambiguous. The V and J ends lost 6 bases and 3 bases respectively, with 11 bases between them. The CDR3 spans 13 residues. Germline V gene sequence: CDR1 MNHEY, CDR2 SVGEGT. CDR3 in DNA: TGTGCCAGCAGCTGGACTGGAGACACTGAAGCTTTCTTT. Residues: CASSWTGDTEAFF.

The table lists this clonotype with many counts. The gene calls are TRBV5-8 and TRBJ2-5, with 8 bases aligning to TRBD2. Germline V CDR1 and CDR2: SGHTS, YDEGEE. V trimming: 10 bases; J trimming: 5 bases; junction bases outside the gene matches: 10. CDR3 length: 13 amino acids. The CDR3 loop reads CAAAGGDEETQYF. CDR3 DNA: TGTGCCGCCGCGGGGGGAGACGAGGAGACCCAGTACTTC. Combining the CDR3 with reference TRBV5-8 and TRBJ2-5 gives the whole variable domain EAGVTQSPTHLIKTRGQQATLRCSPISGHTSVYWYQQALGLGLQFLLWYDEGEERNRGNFPPRFSGRQFPNYSSELNVNALELEDSALYLCAAAGGDEETQYFGPGTRLLVL.

The V and J genes are TRBV7-3 and TRBJ2-1; D is tentatively TRBD1 or TRBD2 (6 bases each). Germline CDR1 reads SGHTA; CDR2 reads FQGTGA. This CDR3 spans 15 amino acids. V lost 0 bases and J lost 7, with 13 bases in between. CDR3 amino acids: CASSLTAGHNNEQFF. The DNA of the CDR3 is TGTGCCAGCAGCTTAACCGCGGGACATAATAATGAGCAGTTCTTC.

There are many counts of this clonotype. The chain uses TRBV30 and TRBJ1-2; 10 nucleotides line up with TRBD1. CDR1 is GTSNPN, CDR2 SVGIG, per germline (reference sequence). The CDR3 length is 12 residues. The CDR3 bases are TGTGCTGCGACAGGGGGCACCTATGGCTACACCTTC. Translation gives CAATGGTYGYTF.

This clonotype was seen ten or more times. The J gene is TRBJ1-5, the V gene TRBV5-4; no clear D gene. The CDR3 consists of 15 residues. The germline V gene encodes CDR1 SGHNT and CDR2 YYREEE (reference sequence). V was cut by 2 bases and J by 2 bases, with 11 bases left in between. This chain's CDR3 is CASSFGKDGNQPQHF. The DNA of the CDR3 is TGTGCCAGCAGCTTTGGGAAGGACGGCAATCAGCCCCAGCATTTT.

This clonotype came up many times. CDR3 nucleotide sequence: TGTGCCAGCAGCTTCTACAGGGGGCTAGGTACCGGGGAGCTGTTTTTT. Amino acids: CASSFYRGLGTGELFF. The chain employs TRBV7-8 and TRBJ2-2, with 9 bases identical to TRBD1. Germline V CDR1 and CDR2: SGHVS, FQNEAQ. The V and J ends lost 3 bases and 5 bases, in that order; junction bases with no gene match: 7. This CDR3 has 16 residues.

The chain employs TRBV25-1 and TRBJ1-2; no clear D gene. The CDR3 runs to 15 residues. V dropped 3 bases and J dropped 8 bases, with 19 bases sitting between them. Per the germline V gene, CDR1 is MGHDK and CDR2 is SYGVNS. CDR3 nucleotides: TGTGCCAGCAGTGAGACCGGGTCTAGGAGGGAGGGCTACACCTTC. It specifies CASSETGSRREGYTF.

The DNA of the CDR3 is TGTGCCATCAGCCCCGTTGGTAGCGGGATTCAGGAGACCCAGTACTTC. Residues: CAISPVGSGIQETQYF. This rearrangement joins TRBV10-3 to TRBJ2-5; TRBD2 aligns across 8 bases. CDR1 and CDR2 (germline): ENHRY, SYGVKD. The J segment lost 5 bases and the V segment lost 6 bases, leaving 14 bases of the junction unmatched. The length of the CDR3 is 16 residues.

This clonotype showed up many times. The V and J genes are TRBV20-1 and TRBJ2-1; 10 nucleotides align to TRBD2. Trimming cost V 6 bases and J 6 bases; bases outside gene matches: 8. The CDR3 covers 14 residues. Per germline, CDR1 DFQATT and CDR2 SNEGSKA (reference sequence). Written as DNA, the CDR3 is TGCAGTGCACCTCTAGCGGGAGTTGGCAATGAGCAGTTCTTC. It specifies CSAPLAGVGNEQFF.

Details on this clonotype: Just one base apart from a much larger clone, this may be a read error. V gene TRBV6-4 combines with J gene TRBJ2-7; TRBD1 or TRBD2 may be the D gene (5 bases each). CDR1 is MRHNA and CDR2 is SNTAGT in the germline V gene. This CDR3 comprises 15 residues. For the CDR3, the DNA is TGTGCCGGCAGTACGTCCTTCGGGGCCTCCTACGAGCAGTACTTC. Residues: CAGSTSFGASYEQYF.

This clonotype was recorded at least ten times. J is TRBJ2-7 and V is TRBV28; possible D gene TRBD2, 5 bases. The germline V and J ends were trimmed by 5 bases and 2 bases, with 13 bases remaining between them. The CDR3 has 14 residues. The germline V gene has CDR1 MDHEN and CDR2 SYDVKM. Written as DNA, the CDR3 is TGTGCCAGCAGTCTCGACTACCCGACCTACGAGCAGTACTTC. Translated, it gives CASSLDYPTYEQYF.

The J gene is TRBJ1-1, the V gene TRBV2; D call uncertain. Per germline, CDR1 SNHLY and CDR2 FYNNEI. V lost 6 bases and J lost 6, with 11 bases in between. The CDR3 length is 12 residues. CDR3: CASSPVPPEAFF. The CDR3 DNA follows: TGTGCCAGCAGCCCTGTCCCACCTGAAGCTTTCTTT.

This clonotype was seen at least ten times. V usage is TRBV19 and J usage is TRBJ2-5; D not resolved. Germline values: CDR1 LNHDA, CDR2 SQIVND (reference sequence). The CDR3 sequence is 13 residues long. V dropped 3 bases and J dropped 5 bases, with 10 bases sitting between them. For the CDR3, the DNA is TGTGCCAGTAGTATTTCGCGCCGGGAGACCCAGTACTTC. Its translation is CASSISRRETQYF. The variable domain in full, completed from reference TRBV19 and TRBJ2-5, reads DGGITQSPKYLFRKEGQNVTLSCEQNLNHDAMYWYRQDPGQGLRLIYYSQIVNDFQKGDIAEGYSVSREKKESFPLTVTSAQKNPTAFYLCASSISRRETQYFGPGTRLLVL.